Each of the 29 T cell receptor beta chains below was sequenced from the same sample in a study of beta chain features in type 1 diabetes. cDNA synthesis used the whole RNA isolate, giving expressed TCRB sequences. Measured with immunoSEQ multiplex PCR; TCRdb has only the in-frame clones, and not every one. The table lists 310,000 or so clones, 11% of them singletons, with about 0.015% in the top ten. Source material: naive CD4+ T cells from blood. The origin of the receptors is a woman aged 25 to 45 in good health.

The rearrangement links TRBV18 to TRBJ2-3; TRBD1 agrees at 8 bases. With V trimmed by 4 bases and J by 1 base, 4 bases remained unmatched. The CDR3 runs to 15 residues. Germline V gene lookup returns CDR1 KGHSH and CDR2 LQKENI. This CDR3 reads CASSRQTGGTDTQYF. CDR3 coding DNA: TGTGCCAGCTCACGACAGACAGGGGGCACAGATACGCAGTATTTT.

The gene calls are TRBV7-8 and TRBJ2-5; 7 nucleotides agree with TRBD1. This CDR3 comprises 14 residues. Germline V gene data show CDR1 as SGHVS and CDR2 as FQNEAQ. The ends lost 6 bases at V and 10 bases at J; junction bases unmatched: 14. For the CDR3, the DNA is TGTGCCAGCAGTTTCCCAGCGGACAGGAACTTCCAGTACTTC. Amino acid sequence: CASSFPADRNFQYF. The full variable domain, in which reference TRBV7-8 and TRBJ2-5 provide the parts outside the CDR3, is GAGVSQSPRYKVAKRGQDVALRCDPISGHVSLFWYQQALGQGPEFLTYFQNEAQLDKSGLPSDRFFAERPEGSVSTLKIQRTQQEDSAVYLCASSFPADRNFQYFGPGTRLLVL.

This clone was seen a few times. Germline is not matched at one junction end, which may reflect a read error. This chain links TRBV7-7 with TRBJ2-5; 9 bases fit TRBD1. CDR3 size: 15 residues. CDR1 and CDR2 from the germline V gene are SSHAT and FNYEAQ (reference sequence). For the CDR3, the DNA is TGTGCTAGCAGCTTATCCGGGACAGGGACGGAGACCCAGTACTTC. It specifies CASSLSGTGTETQYF.

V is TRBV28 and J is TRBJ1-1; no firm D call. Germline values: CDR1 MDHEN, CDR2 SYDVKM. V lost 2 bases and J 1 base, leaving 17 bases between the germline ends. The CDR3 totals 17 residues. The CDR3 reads CASSLPLRGLSNTEAFF. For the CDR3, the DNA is TGTGCCAGCAGTTTACCGCTTCGAGGCCTATCGAACACTGAAGCTTTCTTT.

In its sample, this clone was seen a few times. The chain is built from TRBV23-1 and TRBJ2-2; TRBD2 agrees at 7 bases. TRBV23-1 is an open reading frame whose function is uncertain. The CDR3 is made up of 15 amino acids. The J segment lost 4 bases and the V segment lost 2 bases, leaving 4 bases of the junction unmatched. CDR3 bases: TGCGCCAGCAGTCAAAAAGGGGAGGGCACCGGGGAGCTGTTTTTT. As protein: CASSQKGEGTGELFF.

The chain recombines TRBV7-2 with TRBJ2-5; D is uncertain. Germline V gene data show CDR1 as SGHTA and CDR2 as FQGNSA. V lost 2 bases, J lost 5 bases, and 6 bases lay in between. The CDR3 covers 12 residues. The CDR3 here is CASSLNPETQYF. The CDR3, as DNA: TGTGCCAGCAGCTTAAATCCGGAGACCCAGTACTTC.

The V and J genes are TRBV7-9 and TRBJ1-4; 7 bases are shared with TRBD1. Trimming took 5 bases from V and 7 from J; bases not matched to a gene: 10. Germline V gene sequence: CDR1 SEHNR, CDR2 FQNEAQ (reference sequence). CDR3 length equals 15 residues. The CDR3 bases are TGTGCCAGCAGCCTTCAGGGGGACAGTGGTGAAAAACTGTTTTTT. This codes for CASSLQGDSGEKLFF. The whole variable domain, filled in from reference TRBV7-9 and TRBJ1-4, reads DTGVSQNPRHKITKRGQNVTFRCDPISEHNRLYWYRQTLGQGPEFLTYFQNEAQLEKSRLLSDRFSAERPKGSFSTLEIQRTEQGDSAMYLCASSLQGDSGEKLFFGSGTQLSVL.

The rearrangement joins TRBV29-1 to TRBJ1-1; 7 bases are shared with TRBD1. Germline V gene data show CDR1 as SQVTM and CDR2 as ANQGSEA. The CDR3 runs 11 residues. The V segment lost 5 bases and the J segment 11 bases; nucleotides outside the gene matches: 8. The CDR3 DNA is TGCAGCGTTTTGGAGGGGGCTGGCGCTTTCTTT. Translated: CSVLEGAGAFF. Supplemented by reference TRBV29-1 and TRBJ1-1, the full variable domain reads SAVISQKPSRDICQRGTSLTIQCQVDSQVTMMFWYRQQPGQSLTLIATANQGSEATYESGFVIDKFPISRPNLTFSTLTVSNMSPEDSSIYLCSVLEGAGAFFGQGTRLTVV.

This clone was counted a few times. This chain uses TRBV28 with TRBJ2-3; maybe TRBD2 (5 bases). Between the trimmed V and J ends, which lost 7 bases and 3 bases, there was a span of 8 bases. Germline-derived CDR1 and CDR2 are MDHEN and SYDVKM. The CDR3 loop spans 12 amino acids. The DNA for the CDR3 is TGTGCCAGCATGGGCGGGACAGATACGCAGTATTTT. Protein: CASMGGTDTQYF.

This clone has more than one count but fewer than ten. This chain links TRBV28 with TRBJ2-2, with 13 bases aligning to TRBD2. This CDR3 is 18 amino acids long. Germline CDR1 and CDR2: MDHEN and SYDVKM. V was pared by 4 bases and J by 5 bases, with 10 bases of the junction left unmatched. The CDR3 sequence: CASSSGLAGAIRTGELFF. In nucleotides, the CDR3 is TGTGCCAGCAGTTCTGGACTAGCGGGAGCGATAAGGACCGGGGAGCTGTTTTTT.

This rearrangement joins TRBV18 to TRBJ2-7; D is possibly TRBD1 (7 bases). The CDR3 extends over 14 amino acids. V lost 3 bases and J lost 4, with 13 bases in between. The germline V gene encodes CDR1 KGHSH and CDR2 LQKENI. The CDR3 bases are TGTGCCAGCTCACCCGAGGCAGGGGGGTACGAGCAGTACTTC. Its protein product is CASSPEAGGYEQYF.

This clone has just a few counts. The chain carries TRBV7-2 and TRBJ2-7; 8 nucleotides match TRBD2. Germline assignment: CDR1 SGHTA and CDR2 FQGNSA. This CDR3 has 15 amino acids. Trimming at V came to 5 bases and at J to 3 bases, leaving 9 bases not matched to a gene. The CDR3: CASSPPSGQNYEQYF. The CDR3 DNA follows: TGTGCCAGCAGCCCCCCTAGCGGGCAGAACTACGAGCAGTACTTC.

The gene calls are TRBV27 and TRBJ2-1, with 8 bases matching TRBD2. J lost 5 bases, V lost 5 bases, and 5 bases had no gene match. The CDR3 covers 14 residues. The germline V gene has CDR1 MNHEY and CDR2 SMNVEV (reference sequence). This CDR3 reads CASSGSSGNNEQFF. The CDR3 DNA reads TGTGCCAGCAGTGGGAGTAGCGGGAACAATGAGCAGTTCTTC.

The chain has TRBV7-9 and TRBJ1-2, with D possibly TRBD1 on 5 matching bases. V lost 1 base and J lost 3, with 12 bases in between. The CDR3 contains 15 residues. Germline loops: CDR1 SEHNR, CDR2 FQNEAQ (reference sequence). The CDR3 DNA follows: TGTGCCAGCAGCTTAGGCCAGGGTCTCCACTATGGCTACACCTTC. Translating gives CASSLGQGLHYGYTF.

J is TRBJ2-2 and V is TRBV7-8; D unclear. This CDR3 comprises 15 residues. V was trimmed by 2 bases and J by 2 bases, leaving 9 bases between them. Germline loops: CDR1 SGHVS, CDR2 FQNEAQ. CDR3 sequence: CASSLRSGNTGELFF. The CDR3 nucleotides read TGTGCCAGCAGCTTACGGTCAGGCAACACCGGGGAGCTGTTTTTT.

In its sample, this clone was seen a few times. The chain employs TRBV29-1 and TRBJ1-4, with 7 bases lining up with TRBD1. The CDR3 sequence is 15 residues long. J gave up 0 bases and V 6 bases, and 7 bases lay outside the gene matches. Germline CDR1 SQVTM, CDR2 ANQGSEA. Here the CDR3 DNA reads TGCAGCGTCACCGGGACAGATTCAACTAATGAAAAACTGTTTTTT. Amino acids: CSVTGTDSTNEKLFF.

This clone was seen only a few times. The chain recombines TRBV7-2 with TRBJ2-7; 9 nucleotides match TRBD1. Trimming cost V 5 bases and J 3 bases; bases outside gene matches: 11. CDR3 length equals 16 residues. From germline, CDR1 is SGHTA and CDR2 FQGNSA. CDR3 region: CASSQRDRVRDYEQYF. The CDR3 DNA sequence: TGTGCCAGCAGCCAACGGGACAGGGTACGGGACTACGAGCAGTACTTC.

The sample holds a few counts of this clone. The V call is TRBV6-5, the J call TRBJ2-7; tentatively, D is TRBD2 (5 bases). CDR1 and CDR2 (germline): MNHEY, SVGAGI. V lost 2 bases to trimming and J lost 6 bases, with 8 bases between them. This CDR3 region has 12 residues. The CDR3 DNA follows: TGTGCCAGCAGTTACGAGGGTGCCGAGCAGTACTTC. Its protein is CASSYEGAEQYF.

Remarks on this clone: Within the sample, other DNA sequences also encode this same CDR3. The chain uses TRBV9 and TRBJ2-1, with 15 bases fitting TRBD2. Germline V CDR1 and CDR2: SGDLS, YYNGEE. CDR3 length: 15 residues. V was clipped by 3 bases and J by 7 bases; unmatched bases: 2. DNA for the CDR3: TGTGCCAGCAGCGGCGGACTAGCGGGAGGGAATGAGCAGTTCTTC. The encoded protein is CASSGGLAGGNEQFF. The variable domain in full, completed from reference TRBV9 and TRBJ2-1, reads DSGVTQTPKHLITATGQRVTLRCSPRSGDLSVYWYQQSLDQGLQFLIQYYNGEERAKGNILERFSAQQFPDLHSELNLSSLELGDSALYFCASSGGLAGGNEQFFGPGTRLTVL.

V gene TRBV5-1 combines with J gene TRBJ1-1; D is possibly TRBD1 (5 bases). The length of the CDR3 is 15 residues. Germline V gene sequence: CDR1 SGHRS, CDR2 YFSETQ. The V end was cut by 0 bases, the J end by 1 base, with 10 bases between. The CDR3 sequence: CASSLGGSTNTEAFF. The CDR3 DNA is TGCGCCAGCAGCTTGGGGGGCAGCACGAACACTGAAGCTTTCTTT.

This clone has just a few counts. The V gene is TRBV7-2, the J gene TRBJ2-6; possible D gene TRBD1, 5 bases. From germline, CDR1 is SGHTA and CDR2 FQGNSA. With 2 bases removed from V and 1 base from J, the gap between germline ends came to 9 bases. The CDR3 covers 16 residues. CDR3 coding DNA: TGTGCCAGCAGCTTAAGGCAGGGTTCTGGGGCCAACGTCCTGACTTTC. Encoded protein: CASSLRQGSGANVLTF.

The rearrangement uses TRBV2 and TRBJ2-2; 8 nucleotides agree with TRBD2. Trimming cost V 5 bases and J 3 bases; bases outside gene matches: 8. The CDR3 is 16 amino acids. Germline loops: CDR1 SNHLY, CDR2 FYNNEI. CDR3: CASSLLAGGDTGELFF. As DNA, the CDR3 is TGTGCCAGCAGTCTTCTAGCGGGCGGTGACACCGGGGAGCTGTTTTTT. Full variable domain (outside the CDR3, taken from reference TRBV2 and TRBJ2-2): EPEVTQTPSHQVTQMGQEVILRCVPISNHLYFYWYRQILGQKVEFLVSFYNNEISEKSEIFDDQFSVERPDGSNFTLKIRSTKLEDSAMYFCASSLLAGGDTGELFFGEGSRLTVL.

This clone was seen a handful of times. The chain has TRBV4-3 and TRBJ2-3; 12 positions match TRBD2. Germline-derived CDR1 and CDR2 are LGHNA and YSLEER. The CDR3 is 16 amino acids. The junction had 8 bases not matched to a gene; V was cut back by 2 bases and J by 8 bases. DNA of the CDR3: TGCGCCAGCAGCCAACCAATGACTAGCGGGAGAGGTACGCAGTATTTT. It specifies CASSQPMTSGRGTQYF.

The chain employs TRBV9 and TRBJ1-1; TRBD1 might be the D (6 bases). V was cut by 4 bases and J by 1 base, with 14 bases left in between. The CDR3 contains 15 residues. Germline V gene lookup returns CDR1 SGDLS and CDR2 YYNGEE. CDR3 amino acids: CASSPQGMGNTEAFF. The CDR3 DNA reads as TGTGCCAGCAGCCCACAGGGAATGGGGAACACTGAAGCTTTCTTT. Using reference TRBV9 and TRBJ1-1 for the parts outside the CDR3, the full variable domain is DSGVTQTPKHLITATGQRVTLRCSPRSGDLSVYWYQQSLDQGLQFLIQYYNGEERAKGNILERFSAQQFPDLHSELNLSSLELGDSALYFCASSPQGMGNTEAFFGQGTRLTVV.

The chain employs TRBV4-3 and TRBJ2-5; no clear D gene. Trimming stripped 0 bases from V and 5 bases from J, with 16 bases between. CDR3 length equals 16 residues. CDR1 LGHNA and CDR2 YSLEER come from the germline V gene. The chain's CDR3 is CASSQDYATTMETQYF. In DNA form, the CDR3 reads TGCGCCAGCAGCCAAGATTATGCCACAACCATGGAGACCCAGTACTTC.

This CDR3 reads CASSFGQRNEQFF. The CDR3 DNA reads TGTGCCAGCAGCTTTGGCCAGCGCAATGAGCAGTTCTTC. The chain couples TRBV7-2 to TRBJ2-1; D remains unclear. Trimming removed 3 bases at V and 6 bases at J, with 9 bases between. CDR3 length: 13 amino acids. Germline loops: CDR1 SGHTA, CDR2 FQGNSA.

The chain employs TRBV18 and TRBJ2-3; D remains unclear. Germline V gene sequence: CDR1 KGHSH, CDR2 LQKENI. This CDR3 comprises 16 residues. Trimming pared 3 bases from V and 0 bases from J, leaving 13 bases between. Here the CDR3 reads CASSPALQSSTDTQYF. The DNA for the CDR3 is TGTGCCAGCTCACCGGCCTTACAATCTAGCACAGATACGCAGTATTTT. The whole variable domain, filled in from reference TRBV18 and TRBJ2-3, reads NAGVMQNPRHLVRRRGQEARLRCSPMKGHSHVYWYRQLPEEGLKFMVYLQKENIIDESGMPKERFSAEFPKEGPSILRIQQVVRGDSAAYFCASSPALQSSTDTQYFGPGTRLTVL.

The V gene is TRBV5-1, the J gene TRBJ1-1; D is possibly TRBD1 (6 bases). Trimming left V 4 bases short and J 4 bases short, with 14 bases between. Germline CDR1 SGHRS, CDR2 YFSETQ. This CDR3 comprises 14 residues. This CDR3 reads CASSRGTASTEAFF. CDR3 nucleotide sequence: TGCGCCAGCAGCAGGGGGACGGCAAGCACTGAAGCTTTCTTT. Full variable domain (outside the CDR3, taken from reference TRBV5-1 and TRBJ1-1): KAGVTQTPRYLIKTRGQQVTLSCSPISGHRSVSWYQQTPGQGLQFLFEYFSETQRNKGNFPGRFSGRQFSNSRSEMNVSTLELGDSALYLCASSRGTASTEAFFGQGTRLTVV.

The CDR3 region is CASSFPEETQYF. The CDR3 region has the DNA TGTGCCAGCAGTTTCCCCGAAGAGACCCAGTACTTC. The chain joins TRBV27 to TRBJ2-5; D remains ambiguous. The V gene's germline CDR1 is MNHEY and CDR2 SMNVEV (reference sequence). Trimming shortened V by 3 bases and J by 3 bases, and 5 bases separated the two germline ends. This CDR3 contains 12 residues.